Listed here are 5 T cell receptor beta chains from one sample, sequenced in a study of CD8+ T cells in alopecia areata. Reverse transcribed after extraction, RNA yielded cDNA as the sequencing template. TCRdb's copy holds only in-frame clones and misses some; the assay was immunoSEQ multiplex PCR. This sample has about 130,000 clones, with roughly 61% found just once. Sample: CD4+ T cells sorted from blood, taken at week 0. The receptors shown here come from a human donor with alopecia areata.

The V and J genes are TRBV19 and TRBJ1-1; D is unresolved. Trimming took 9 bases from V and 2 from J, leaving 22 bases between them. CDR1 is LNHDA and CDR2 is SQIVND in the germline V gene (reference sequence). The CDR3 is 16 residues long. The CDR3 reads CASSLSGSRLNTEAFF. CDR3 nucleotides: TGTGCCAGCTCCCTAAGTGGGAGTCGGCTAAACACTGAAGCTTTCTTT.

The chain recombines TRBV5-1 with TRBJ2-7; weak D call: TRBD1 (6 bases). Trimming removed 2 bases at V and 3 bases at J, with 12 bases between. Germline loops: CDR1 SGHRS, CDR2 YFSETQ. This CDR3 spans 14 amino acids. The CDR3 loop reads CASSLTGSNYEQYF. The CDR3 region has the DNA TGCGCCAGCAGCTTAACAGGGTCAAACTACGAGCAGTACTTC.

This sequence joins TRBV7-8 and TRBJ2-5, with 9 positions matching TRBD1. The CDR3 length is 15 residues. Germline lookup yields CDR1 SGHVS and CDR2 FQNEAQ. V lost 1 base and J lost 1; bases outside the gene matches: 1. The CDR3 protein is CASSLVGQGQETQYF. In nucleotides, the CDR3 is TGTGCCAGCAGCTTAGTGGGACAGGGCCAAGAGACCCAGTACTTC.

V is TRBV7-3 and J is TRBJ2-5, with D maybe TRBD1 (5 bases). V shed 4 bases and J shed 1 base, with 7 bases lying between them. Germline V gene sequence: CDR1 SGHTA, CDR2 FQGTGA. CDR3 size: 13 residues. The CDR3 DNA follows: TGTGCCAGCAGCTCACAGGCCCAAGAGACCCAGTACTTC. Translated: CASSSQAQETQYF.

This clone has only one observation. As DNA, the CDR3 is TGTGCCAGCAGTGAAGTCCGAGACCAAGAGACCCAGTACTTC. Its protein is CASSEVRDQETQYF. V and J are TRBV25-1 and TRBJ2-5; D gene unclear. This CDR3 spans 14 amino acids. Between the trimmed V and J ends, which lost 2 bases and 0 bases, there was a span of 7 bases. CDR1 and CDR2 from the germline V gene are MGHDK and SYGVNS.